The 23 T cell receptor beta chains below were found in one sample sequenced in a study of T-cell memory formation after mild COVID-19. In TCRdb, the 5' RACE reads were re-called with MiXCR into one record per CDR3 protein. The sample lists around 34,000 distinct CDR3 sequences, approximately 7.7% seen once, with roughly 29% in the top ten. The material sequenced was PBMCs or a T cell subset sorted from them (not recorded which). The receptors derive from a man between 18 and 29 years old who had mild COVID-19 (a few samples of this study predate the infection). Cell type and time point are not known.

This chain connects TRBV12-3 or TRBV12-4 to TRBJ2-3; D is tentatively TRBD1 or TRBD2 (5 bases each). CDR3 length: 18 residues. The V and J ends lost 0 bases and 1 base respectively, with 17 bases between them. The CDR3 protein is CASSLALRGEFGTDTQYF. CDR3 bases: TGTGCCAGCAGTTTAGCGCTGAGGGGCGAGTTCGGCACAGATACGCAGTATTTT.

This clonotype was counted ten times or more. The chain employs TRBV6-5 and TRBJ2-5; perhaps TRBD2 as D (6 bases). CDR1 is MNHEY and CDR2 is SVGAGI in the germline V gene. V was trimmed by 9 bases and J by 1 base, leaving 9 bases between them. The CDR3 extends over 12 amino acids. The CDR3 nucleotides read TGTGCCAGTGGAGGGGCCCAAGAGACCCAGTACTTC. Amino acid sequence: CASGGAQETQYF.

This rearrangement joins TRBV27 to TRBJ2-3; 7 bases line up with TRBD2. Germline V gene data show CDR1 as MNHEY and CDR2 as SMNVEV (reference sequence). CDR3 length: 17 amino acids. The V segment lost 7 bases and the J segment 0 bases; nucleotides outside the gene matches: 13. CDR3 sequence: CASMNGGIGPSTDTQYF. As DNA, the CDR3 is TGTGCCAGCATGAACGGGGGGATCGGGCCTAGCACAGATACGCAGTATTTT.

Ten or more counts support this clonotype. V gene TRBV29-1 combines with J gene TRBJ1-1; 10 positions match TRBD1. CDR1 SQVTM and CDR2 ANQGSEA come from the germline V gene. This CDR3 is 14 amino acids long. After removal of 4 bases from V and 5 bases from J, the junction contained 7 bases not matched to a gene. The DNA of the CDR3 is TGCAGCGTTGTCGACAGGGGGCAAGGAACTGAAGCTTTCTTT. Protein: CSVVDRGQGTEAFF.

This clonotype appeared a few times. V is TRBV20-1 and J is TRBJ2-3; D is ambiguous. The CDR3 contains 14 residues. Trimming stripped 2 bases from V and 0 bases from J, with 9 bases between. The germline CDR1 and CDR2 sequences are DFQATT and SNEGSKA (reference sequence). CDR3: CSARSTTSTDTQYF. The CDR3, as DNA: TGCAGTGCTAGATCAACCACTAGCACAGATACGCAGTATTTT.

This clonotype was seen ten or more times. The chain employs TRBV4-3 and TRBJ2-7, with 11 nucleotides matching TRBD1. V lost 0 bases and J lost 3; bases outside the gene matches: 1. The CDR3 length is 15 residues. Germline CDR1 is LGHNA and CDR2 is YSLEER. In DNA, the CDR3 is TGCGCCAGCAGCCAAGAGGGGACAGGGGGCTACGAGCAGTACTTC. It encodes CASSQEGTGGYEQYF.

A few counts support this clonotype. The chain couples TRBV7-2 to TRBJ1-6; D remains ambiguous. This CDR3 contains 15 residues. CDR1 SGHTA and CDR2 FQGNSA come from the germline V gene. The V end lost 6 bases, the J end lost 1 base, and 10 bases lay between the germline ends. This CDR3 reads CASRALGSYNSPLHF. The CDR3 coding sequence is TGTGCCAGCAGGGCTCTGGGTTCCTATAATTCACCCCTCCACTTT.

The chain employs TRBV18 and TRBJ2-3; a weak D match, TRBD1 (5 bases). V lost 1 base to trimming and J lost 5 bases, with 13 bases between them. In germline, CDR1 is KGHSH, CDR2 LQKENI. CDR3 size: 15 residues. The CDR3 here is CASSPRPGPEDTQYF. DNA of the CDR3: TGTGCCAGCTCACCACGGCCAGGGCCAGAAGATACGCAGTATTTT.

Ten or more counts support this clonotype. The chain's CDR3 is CASSYPTDTQYF. CDR3 coding DNA: TGTGCCAGCAGTTATCCCACAGATACGCAGTATTTT. The genes are TRBV6-2 or TRBV6-3 and TRBJ2-3; D unresolved. Germline values: CDR1 MNHEY, CDR2 SVGEGT. The CDR3 runs to 12 residues. V was clipped by 3 bases and J by 2 bases, with 3 bases between them.

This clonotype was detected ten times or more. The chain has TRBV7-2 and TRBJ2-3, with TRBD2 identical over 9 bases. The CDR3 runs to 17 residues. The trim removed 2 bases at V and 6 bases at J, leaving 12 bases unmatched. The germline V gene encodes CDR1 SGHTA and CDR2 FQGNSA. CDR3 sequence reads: CASSLKWAGGLVDTQYF. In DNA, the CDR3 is TGTGCCAGCAGCTTAAAATGGGCGGGGGGGCTTGTGGATACGCAGTATTTT.

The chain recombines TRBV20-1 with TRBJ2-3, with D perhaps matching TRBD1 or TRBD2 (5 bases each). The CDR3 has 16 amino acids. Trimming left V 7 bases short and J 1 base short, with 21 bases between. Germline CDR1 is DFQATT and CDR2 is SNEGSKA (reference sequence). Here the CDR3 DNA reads TGCAGTGTTCGGCGTTGGAGGCAGGGCGGCACAGATACGCAGTATTTT. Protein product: CSVRRWRQGGTDTQYF.

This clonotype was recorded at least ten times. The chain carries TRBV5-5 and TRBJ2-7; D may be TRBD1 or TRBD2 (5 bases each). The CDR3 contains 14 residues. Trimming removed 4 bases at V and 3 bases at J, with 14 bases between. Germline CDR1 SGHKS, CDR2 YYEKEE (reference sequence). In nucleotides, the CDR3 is TGTGCCAGCAGCCAAACCGGGACGGTCTACGAGCAGTACTTC. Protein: CASSQTGTVYEQYF.

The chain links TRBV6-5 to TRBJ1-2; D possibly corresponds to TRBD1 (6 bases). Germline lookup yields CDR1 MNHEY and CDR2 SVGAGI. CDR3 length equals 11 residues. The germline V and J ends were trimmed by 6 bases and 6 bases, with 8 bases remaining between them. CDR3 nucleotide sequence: TGTGCCAGCAGAGGGACAAATGGCTACACCTTC. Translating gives CASRGTNGYTF.

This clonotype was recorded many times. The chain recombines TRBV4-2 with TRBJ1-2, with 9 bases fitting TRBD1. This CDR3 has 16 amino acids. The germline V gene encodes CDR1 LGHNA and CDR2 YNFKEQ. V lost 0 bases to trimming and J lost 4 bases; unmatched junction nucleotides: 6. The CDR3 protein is CASSQDTGQGRYGYTF. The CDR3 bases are TGTGCCAGCAGCCAAGATACCGGACAGGGGCGCTATGGCTACACCTTC.

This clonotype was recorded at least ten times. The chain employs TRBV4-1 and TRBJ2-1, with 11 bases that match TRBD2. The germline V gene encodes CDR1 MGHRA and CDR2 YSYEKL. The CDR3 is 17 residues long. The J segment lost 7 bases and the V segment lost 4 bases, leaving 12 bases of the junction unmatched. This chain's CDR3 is CASSRGGLAALGNEQFF. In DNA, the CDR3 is TGCGCCAGCAGCCGAGGGGGACTAGCGGCCCTAGGTAATGAGCAGTTCTTC.

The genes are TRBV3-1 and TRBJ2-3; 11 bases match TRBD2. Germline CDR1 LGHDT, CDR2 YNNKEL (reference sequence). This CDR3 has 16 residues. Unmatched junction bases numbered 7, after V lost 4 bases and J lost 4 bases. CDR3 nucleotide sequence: TGTGCCAGCAGCCGAACTAGCGGGGGTGTGCCAGATACGCAGTATTTT. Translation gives CASSRTSGGVPDTQYF.

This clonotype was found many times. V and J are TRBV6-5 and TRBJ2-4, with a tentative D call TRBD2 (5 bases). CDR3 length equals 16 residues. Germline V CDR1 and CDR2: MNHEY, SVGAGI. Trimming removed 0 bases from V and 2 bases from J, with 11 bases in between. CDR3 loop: CASSYSGVGTKNIQYF. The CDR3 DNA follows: TGTGCCAGCAGTTACTCTGGGGTCGGGACCAAAAACATTCAGTACTTC.

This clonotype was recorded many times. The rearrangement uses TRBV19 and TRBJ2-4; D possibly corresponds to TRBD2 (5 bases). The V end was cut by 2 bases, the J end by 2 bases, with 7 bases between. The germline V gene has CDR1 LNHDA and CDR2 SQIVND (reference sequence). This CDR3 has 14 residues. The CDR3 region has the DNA TGTGCCAGTAGTATAACGGGATCCAAAAACATTCAGTACTTC. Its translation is CASSITGSKNIQYF.

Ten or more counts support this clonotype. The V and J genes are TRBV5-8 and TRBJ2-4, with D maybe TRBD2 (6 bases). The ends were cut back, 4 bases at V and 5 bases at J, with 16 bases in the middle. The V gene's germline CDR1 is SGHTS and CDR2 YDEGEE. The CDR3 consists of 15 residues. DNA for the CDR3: TGTGCCAGCAGCCTTTCCGGGGGAGATCAAAACATTCAGTACTTC. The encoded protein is CASSLSGGDQNIQYF.

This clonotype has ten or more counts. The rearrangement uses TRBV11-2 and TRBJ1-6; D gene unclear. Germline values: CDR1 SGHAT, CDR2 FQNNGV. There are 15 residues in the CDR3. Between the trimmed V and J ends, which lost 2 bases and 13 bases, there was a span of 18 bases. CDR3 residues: CASSLSLEGYRPLHF. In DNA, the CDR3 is TGTGCCAGCAGCTTATCGTTGGAGGGTTATCGGCCCCTCCACTTT. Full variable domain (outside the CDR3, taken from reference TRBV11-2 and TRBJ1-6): EAGVAQSPRYKIIEKRQSVAFWCNPISGHATLYWYQQILGQGPKLLIQFQNNGVVDDSQLPKDRFSAERLKGVDSTLKIQPAKLEDSAVYLCASSLSLEGYRPLHFGNGTRLTVT.

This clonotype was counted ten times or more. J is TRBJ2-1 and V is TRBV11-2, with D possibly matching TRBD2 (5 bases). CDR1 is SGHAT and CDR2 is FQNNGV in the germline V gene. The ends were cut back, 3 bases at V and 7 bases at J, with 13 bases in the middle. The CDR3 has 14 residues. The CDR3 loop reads CASSFSEGLNEQFF. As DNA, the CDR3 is TGTGCCAGCAGCTTCTCCGAGGGCCTGAATGAGCAGTTCTTC.

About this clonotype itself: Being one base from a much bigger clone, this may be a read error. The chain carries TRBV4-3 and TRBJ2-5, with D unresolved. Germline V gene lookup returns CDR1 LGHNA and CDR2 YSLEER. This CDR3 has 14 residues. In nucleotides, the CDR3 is TGCGCCCGCAGCCAAGTGGCGGCGCAAGAGACCCAGTACTTC. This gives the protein CARSQVAAQETQYF.

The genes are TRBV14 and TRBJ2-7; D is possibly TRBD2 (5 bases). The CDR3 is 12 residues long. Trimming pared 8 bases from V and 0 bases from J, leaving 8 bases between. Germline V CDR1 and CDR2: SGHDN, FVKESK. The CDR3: CASGETSYEQYF. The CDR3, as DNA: TGTGCCAGCGGGGAGACCTCCTACGAGCAGTACTTC.